This T cell receptor beta chain is from a study of blood T cell repertoires in COVID-19. In germline, CDR1 is LGHNA, CDR2 YSLEER. V lost 0 bases, J lost 2 bases, and 10 bases lay in between. The length of the CDR3 is 15 residues. TCRdb keeps only in-frame clones here, not all; method: immunoSEQ multiplex PCR. Of 300,000 to 400,000 clones listed, roughly 86% are singletons. Sequencing used peripheral blood. The rearrangement uses TRBV4-3 and TRBJ1-1; D gene unclear. The receptor was derived from a man younger than 45 with COVID-19, enrolled during active disease. The CDR3 DNA reads as TGCGCCAGCAGCCAAGATCCCAGGACTAACACTGAAGCTTTCTTT. Its protein product is CASSQDPRTNTEAFF.